The clone carrying this T cell receptor (beta chain) was seen many times. Its antigen remains unknown. The V gene's germline CDR1 is SQVTM and CDR2 ANQGSEA. The CDR3 runs to 13 residues. The trim removed 3 bases at V and 4 bases at J, leaving 3 bases unmatched. The entry originates in a study of early T cells in non-severe SARS-CoV-2 infection. Across the study: Sequenced material consisted of bulk RNA (from unsorted whole blood), and chains were unpaired. Study outcomes and limitations: VDJdb matching, biased toward anti-spike CD8 responses, missed private and CD4 specificities.

Researchers tagged individual cDNA molecules with unique molecular identifiers. TCRdb analysed the 5' RACE reads with MiXCR anew, one entry per CDR3 protein. The sample lists tens of thousands of distinct CDR3 sequences, approximately 9.3% seen once, with 8.6% in the top ten. The sample was whole blood. The chain recombines TRBV29-1 with TRBJ1-1, with TRBD1 matching over 9 bases. The sequence was collected from an adult who was a healthcare worker with PCR-confirmed SARS-CoV-2 infection or an uninfected control (not recorded which). The CDR3 DNA sequence: TGCAGCGTTGAGCAGGGACAGGGCACTGAAGCTTTCTTT. As protein: CSVEQGQGTEAFF.